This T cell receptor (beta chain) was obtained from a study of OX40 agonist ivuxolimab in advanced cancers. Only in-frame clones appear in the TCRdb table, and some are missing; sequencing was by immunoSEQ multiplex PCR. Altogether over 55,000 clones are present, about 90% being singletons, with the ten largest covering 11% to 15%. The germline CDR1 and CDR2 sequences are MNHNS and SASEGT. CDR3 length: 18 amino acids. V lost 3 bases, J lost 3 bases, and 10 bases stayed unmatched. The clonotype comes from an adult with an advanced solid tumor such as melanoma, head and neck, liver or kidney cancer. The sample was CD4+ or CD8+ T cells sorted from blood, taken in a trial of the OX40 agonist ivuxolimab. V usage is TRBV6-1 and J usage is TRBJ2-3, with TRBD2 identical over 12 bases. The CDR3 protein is CASSDRATSGSRTDTQYF. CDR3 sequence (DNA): TGTGCCAGCAGTGATCGGGCGACTAGCGGGAGTCGAACAGATACGCAGTATTTT.